This T cell receptor (beta chain) is drawn from a study of T cell responses to AZD1222 COVID-19 vaccine. Study as a whole: Second-dose schedules of about 4 or about 12 weeks were combined.

Repertoires were generated with immunoSEQ multiplex PCR, while TCRdb's copy carries only in-frame clones and drops some. This table has about 150,000 clones, around nine tenths appearing once. Findings and limits, study-wide: Spike was spanned by vaccine-associated CD4 TCRs, which were dominant at 160-218 and 743-854. The study reported that nearly half of spike-specific TCRs target unmutated variant regions. Increased Spike-specific TCR breadth and depth were observed after two AZD1222 doses.

CDR3 length equals 18 residues. V dropped 1 base and J dropped 0 bases, with 13 bases sitting between them. In germline, CDR1 is SGHTA, CDR2 FQGTGA. This clone was seen only once. The target antigen is unknown. The starting material was peripheral blood, obtained on day 0 of AZD1222 vaccination. The sequence was obtained from an adult in good health. The chain uses TRBV7-3 and TRBJ2-6; D is perhaps TRBD1 (5 bases). The CDR3 DNA reads as TGTGCCAGCAGCTTAAAGGCAGGGAAAGTCTCTGGGGCCAACGTCCTGACTTTC. Residues: CASSLKAGKVSGANVLTF.